A selection of T cell receptor beta chains follows, all from one sample in a study of shared clonotypes between healthy human individuals. Sequencing used immunoSEQ multiplex PCR; TCRdb keeps in-frame clones, though not all of them. The table has fewer than 600,000 clones, 70% to 80% seen once. The specimen sequenced was PBMCs. The receptors here all came from a woman aged 40-49 years in good health. Some clones in this sample may be carry-over from other donors' samples. Both conserved end residues are part of each CDR3. D genes are given only for firm matches. Rows give clone size only sometimes, using once, few, many, or a class for an expanded clone.

j_gene	d_gene	abundance	v_gene	CDR3aa	CDR3nt
TRBJ2-7	TRBD2	many	TRBV6-6	CASSDRLAGLYEQYF	TGTGCCAGCAGTGATAGACTAGCGGGTCTCTACGAGCAGTACTTC
TRBJ2-7	TRBD2	-	TRBV28	CASRPAGPYEQYF	TGTGCCAGCAGACCAGCGGGACCATACGAGCAGTACTTC
TRBJ2-7	-	-	TRBV4-3	CASSQEWTVSYGQYF	TGCGCCAGCAGCCAAGAGTGGACAGTGTCCTACGGGCAGTACTTC
TRBJ1-1	-	-	TRBV12-2	CASRLARGRNTEAFF	TGTGCAAGTCGCTTAGCACGTGGGCGGAACACTGAAGCTTTCTTT
TRBJ2-3	TRBD2	-	TRBV7-2	CASSLQTSGRASDTQYF	TGTGCCAGCAGCTTACAGACTAGCGGGAGGGCTTCAGATACGCAGTATTTT
TRBJ2-7	TRBD1	-	TRBV11-2	CASSLEGIGTGAYEQYF	TGTGCCAGCAGCTTAGAGGGTATTGGGACAGGGGCCTACGAGCAGTACTTC
TRBJ1-1	-	few	TRBV7-9	CASSTQENTEAFF	TGTGCCAGCAGCACACAAGAGAACACTGAAGCTTTCTTT
TRBJ2-1	TRBD2	-	TRBV9	CASTRDEGLRYGEQFF	TGTGCCAGCACTAGGGATGAGGGACTAAGATATGGTGAGCAGTTCTTC
TRBJ1-2	-	-	TRBV6-5	CASSRSANYGYTF	TGTGCCAGCAGCCGGAGCGCTAACTATGGCTACACCTTC
TRBJ2-1	-	few	TRBV7-2	CASSLGSHNEQFF	TGTGCCAGCAGCCTCGGGAGTCACAATGAGCAGTTCTTC
TRBJ2-1	-	-	TRBV9	CASSPPGPRAYNEQFF	TGTGCCAGCAGCCCCCCCGGACCCCGGGCCTACAATGAGCAGTTCTTC
TRBJ2-7	-	once	TRBV11-2	CASSLMDGYEQYF	TGTGCCAGCAGCTTAATGGACGGCTACGAGCAGTACTTC
TRBJ2-2	-	-	TRBV7-3	CASSSRTEGSTGELFF	TGTGCCAGCAGCTCCCGGACAGAGGGAAGCACCGGGGAGCTGTTTTTT
TRBJ1-1	TRBD1	once	TRBV7-3	CASSLTGDMNTEAFF	TGTGCCAGCAGCCTAACAGGGGATATGAACACTGAAGCTTTCTTT
TRBJ1-1	-	-	TRBV19	CASSIDGNTEAFF	TGTGCCAGTAGTATTGACGGTAACACTGAAGCTTTCTTT
TRBJ2-3	-	-	TRBV10-3	CAISEPRVTDTQYF	TGTGCCATCAGTGAGCCCCGGGTCACAGATACGCAGTATTTT
TRBJ2-5	-	-	TRBV6-5	CASSRLALETQYF	TGTGCCAGCAGCCGACTTGCGCTGGAGACCCAGTACTTC
TRBJ2-3	TRBD1	-	TRBV19	CASSALGQGPDTQYF	TGTGCCAGTTCCGCCCTCGGACAGGGGCCAGATACGCAGTATTTT
TRBJ1-4	-	-	TRBV28	CASSLTGATNEKLFF	TGTGCCAGCAGTCTAACAGGCGCAACTAATGAAAAACTGTTTTTT
TRBJ1-4	-	-	TRBV5-1	CASSLDRVDEKLFF	TGCGCCAGCAGCTTGGACAGGGTTGATGAAAAACTGTTTTTT
TRBJ1-1	-	-	TRBV18	CASSPGGGWQAEAFF	TGTGCCAGCTCACCGGGAGGGGGGTGGCAGGCTGAAGCTTTCTTT
TRBJ1-3	TRBD1	-	TRBV6-1	CASSARDRVGNTIYF	TGTGCCAGCAGTGCCAGGGACAGGGTCGGAAACACCATATATTTT
TRBJ2-7	-	-	TRBV6-5	CASSRAGASSYEQYF	TGTGCCAGCAGTCGTGCGGGTGCGAGCTCCTACGAGCAGTACTTC
TRBJ2-2	TRBD2	-	TRBV4-1	CASSSGFGLAGWGGTGELFF	TGCGCCAGCAGCTCTGGTTTTGGGCTAGCGGGGTGGGGCGGCACCGGGGAGCTGTTTTTT
TRBJ2-7	-	-	TRBV28	CASSFESYEQYF	TGTGCCAGCAGTTTCGAGTCCTACGAGCAGTACTTC
TRBJ1-4	TRBD1	-	TRBV5-4	CASSIRQGTNEKLFF	TGTGCCAGCAGCATTAGACAGGGAACTAATGAAAAACTGTTTTTT
TRBJ2-2	-	-	TRBV5-4	CASSLAKTGGELFF	TGTGCCAGCAGCTTGGCCAAAACTGGCGGGGAGCTGTTTTTT